This entry features one TCR beta chain sequence. The CDR3 extends over 14 amino acids. After removal of 10 bases from V and 4 bases from J, the junction contained 11 bases not matched to a gene. The data were obtained in a study of spatial heterogeneity in lung cancer. The wider study: Beta-chain sequences consistently outnumbered alpha-chain sequences in detection. The mean occurrence of each unique TCR and UMI combination in raw reads exceeded 8.5.

TCRdb reprocessed the 5' RACE reads via MiXCR and lists one record per CDR3 protein. The sample lists 35,000 to 55,000 distinct CDR3 sequences, approximately 13% occurring once. Time point specified: sample taken at primary tumor resection. The donors were 70 or so patients with non-small cell lung cancer that was early-stage and untreated. From tumor, nontumor lung or frozen PBMC, whole RNA was taken unsorted for sequencing. The V and J genes are TRBV12-3 or TRBV12-4 and TRBJ1-2, with 8 bases fitting TRBD1. This sequence originates from a male donor with early-stage non-small cell lung cancer. This sample comprised PBMCs, obtained at surgery. The chain's CDR3 is CATSPGTGAYGYTF. DNA of the CDR3: TGTGCCACCTCACCAGGGACAGGAGCCTATGGCTACACCTTC.